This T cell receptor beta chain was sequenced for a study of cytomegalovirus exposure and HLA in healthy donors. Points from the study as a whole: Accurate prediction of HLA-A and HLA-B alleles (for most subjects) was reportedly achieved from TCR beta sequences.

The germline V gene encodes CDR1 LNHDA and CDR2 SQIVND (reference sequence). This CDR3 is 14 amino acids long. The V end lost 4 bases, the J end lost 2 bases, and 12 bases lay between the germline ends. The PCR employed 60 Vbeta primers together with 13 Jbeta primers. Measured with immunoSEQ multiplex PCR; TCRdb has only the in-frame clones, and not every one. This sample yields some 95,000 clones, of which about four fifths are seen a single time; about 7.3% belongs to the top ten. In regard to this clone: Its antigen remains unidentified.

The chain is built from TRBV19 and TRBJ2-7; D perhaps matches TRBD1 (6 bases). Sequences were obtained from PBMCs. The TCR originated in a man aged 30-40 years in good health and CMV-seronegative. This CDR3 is CASSTLDRTYEQYF. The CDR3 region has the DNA TGTGCCAGTAGTACCTTAGACAGGACCTACGAGCAGTACTTC.